Listed below are T cell receptor beta chains from one sample, sequenced in a study of blood T cell repertoires in COVID-19. Sequenced by immunoSEQ multiplex PCR; TCRdb stores in-frame clones only, minus some. Of 380,000 or so clones listed, around 90% are singletons. The sequenced sample consisted of peripheral blood. These receptors were obtained from a man aged 35 to 55 with acute or convalescent COVID-19. CDR3s include the opening cysteine and the closing phenylalanine or tryptophan.

J	V	CDR3
TRBJ2-7	TRBV27	CASQPLGGIYEQYF
TRBJ2-5	TRBV9	CASQGANSLETQYF
TRBJ1-5	TRBV11-2	CASSLAGGQPQHF
TRBJ2-7	TRBV5-1	CASSPTWGGDFYEQYF
TRBJ1-5	TRBV28	CASSKNRVQPQHF
TRBJ2-3	TRBV7-8	CASNFSGRGSDTQYF
TRBJ1-2	TRBV28	CASSPTGGINYGYTF
TRBJ2-7	TRBV19	CASSIEPYEQYF
TRBJ2-1	TRBV5-1	CASSLALNNEQFF
TRBJ2-1	TRBV19	CASSIEGSGHNEQFF
TRBJ1-5	TRBV6-6	CASSRYGRGLGNQPQHF
TRBJ2-1	TRBV15	CATSRAGLTNSYNEQFF
TRBJ1-4	TRBV5-1	CASSWRVLGEGEKLFF
TRBJ2-5	TRBV15	CATSRLAGGPVTQYF
TRBJ1-5	TRBV15	CATSNGQGRPQHF
TRBJ2-7	TRBV28	CASSSGTSGSEQYF
TRBJ1-1	TRBV28	CASSWGDRGFPTEAFF
TRBJ2-5	TRBV2	CASSAEATRETQYF
TRBJ1-1	TRBV18	CASSPYLGGLNTEAFF
TRBJ1-2	TRBV28	CASRTYDGQTNYGYTF
TRBJ2-2	TRBV13	CASSSSPLVAGELFF
TRBJ1-5	TRBV12-3/TRBV12-4	CASSVDTTQPQHF
TRBJ1-1	TRBV7-9	CASSLLSADTEAFF
TRBJ2-7	TRBV27	CASSSGDRRYEQYF
TRBJ2-3	TRBV7-2	CASSLVGGRLSPDTQYF
TRBJ2-1	TRBV10-1	CASSRTSGAGGEQFF
TRBJ1-1	TRBV5-4	CASSAKQGGETEAFF
TRBJ1-2	TRBV29-1	CSVEGVLTGSYGYTF
TRBJ2-7	TRBV27	CASRGYLGHFNYEQYF
TRBJ2-3	TRBV27	CASSLLVTGRSTDTQYF
TRBJ1-4	TRBV7-9	CASSLAPAGTANEKLFF
TRBJ1-2	TRBV5-8	CASSLGQGRDTF
TRBJ1-4	TRBV5-1	CASSAITHRDRFNEKLFF
TRBJ2-7	TRBV14	CASSSNDLATDEQYF
TRBJ1-2	TRBV6-2/TRBV6-3	CASSSIIGGRGYGYTF
TRBJ1-6	TRBV2	CASSGRESSYNSPLHF
TRBJ2-1	TRBV24-1	CATSDLLEQFF
TRBJ2-7	TRBV6-5	CASSPGIYEQYF
TRBJ1-1	TRBV25-1	CASSESSSGGTEAFF
TRBJ2-2	TRBV5-1	CASSLPRGDTGELFF
TRBJ1-5	TRBV4-3	CASSRQLNQPQHF
TRBJ1-2	TRBV6-5	CASRNRGREGYTF
TRBJ1-1	TRBV2	CATAALLNTEAFF